The present entry profiles one T cell receptor beta chain with its context. Treatment meaning: over 15 received Ad26.COV2.S at low or high dose, single or two shots; roughly 5 received placebo; per-sample allocation not given. Sampling was done on day 63 after the first vaccine or placebo injection. An Ad26 vector that expressed Wuhan-strain SARS-CoV-2 spike constituted the vaccine. This specimen comes from a study of Ad26.COV2.S vaccination and SARS-CoV-2 variants. Study as a whole: Intramuscularly, Ad26.COV2.S was given either once or twice, 56 days apart.

V lost 0 bases and J lost 8; bases outside the gene matches: 4. The CDR3 totals 14 residues. Germline CDR1 is SGHDT and CDR2 is YYEEEE. The data were produced by immunoSEQ multiplex PCR, yet TCRdb's version contains in-frame clones alone and is incomplete. The sample lists about 350,000 clones; about 88% were seen once. The TCR sequence derives from a person aged 18-60 years who received the Ad26.COV2.S COVID-19 vaccine or a placebo. The rearrangement joins TRBV5-6 to TRBJ1-2, with 10 bases lining up with TRBD1. The sample in question was peripheral blood, obtained in a trial of Ad26.COV2.S vaccine versus placebo. As DNA, the CDR3 is TGTGCCAGCAGCTTGGCGGACAGGGGGAGAGGCTACACCTTC. Encoded protein: CASSLADRGRGYTF.